This T cell receptor (beta chain) came from a study of T-cell memory formation after mild COVID-19. Study observations and caveats: Second-wave clones reaching peak frequency on day 37 lacked confirmed SARS-CoV-2 specificity. A subset of responding clones appeared in pre-infection memory, suggesting cross-reactive memory joined.

From germline, CDR1 is MNHEY and CDR2 SVGAGI. The CDR3 length is 14 residues. The V segment lost 5 bases and the J segment 8 bases; nucleotides outside the gene matches: 5. This clonotype appeared a few times. Its antigen remains unknown. TCRdb re-analysed the 5' RACE reads in MiXCR, keeping a single row per CDR3 protein. The sample carries a few hundred thousand distinct CDR3 sequences, under 25% recorded once. This sequence was found in an adult woman who had mild COVID-19 (a few samples of this study predate the infection). Cell type and time point are not known. The chain combines TRBV6-5 with TRBJ1-4; TRBD1 aligns across 10 bases. The specimen was PBMCs or a T cell subset sorted from them (not recorded which). Here the CDR3 reads CASSKPGQGEKLFF. The CDR3 DNA follows: TGTGCCAGCAGTAAACCGGGACAGGGGGAAAAACTGTTTTTT.